Sequencing of this T cell receptor (beta chain) was carried out in a study of blood T cell repertoires in COVID-19. The wider study: From T cells, B-cell-depleted T cells, or PBMCs came the material, which was cDNA or gDNA.

In the authors' workflow: Amplified reference gene primers provided the basis for estimating nucleated cell counts. Some clones are missing from TCRdb's copy, which holds only in-frame ones; the method was immunoSEQ multiplex PCR. V, J and clone size derive from that table, while D and trimming were established from the DNA sequence. Among 180,000 or so clones listed, approximately 80% were seen once. Assignments of participants to cohorts depended upon their own reported clinical history. In Cohort 3, a recovered donor had either two negative PCRs, clearance, or symptom resolution. The CDR3 length is 15 residues. CDR1 and CDR2 (germline): SEHNR, FQNEAQ (reference sequence). Deletions cut 1 base from V and 6 bases from J, with 15 bases between.

J is TRBJ1-2 and V is TRBV7-9, with D perhaps matching TRBD1 (6 bases). The sample consisted of PBMCs or T cells enriched from blood (not recorded which). The sequence derives from a woman aged 55-70 years who had recovered from COVID-19. The CDR3: CASSLDVLQGHGYTF. CDR3 sequence (DNA): TGTGCCAGCAGCTTAGACGTCTTACAGGGCCATGGCTACACCTTC.